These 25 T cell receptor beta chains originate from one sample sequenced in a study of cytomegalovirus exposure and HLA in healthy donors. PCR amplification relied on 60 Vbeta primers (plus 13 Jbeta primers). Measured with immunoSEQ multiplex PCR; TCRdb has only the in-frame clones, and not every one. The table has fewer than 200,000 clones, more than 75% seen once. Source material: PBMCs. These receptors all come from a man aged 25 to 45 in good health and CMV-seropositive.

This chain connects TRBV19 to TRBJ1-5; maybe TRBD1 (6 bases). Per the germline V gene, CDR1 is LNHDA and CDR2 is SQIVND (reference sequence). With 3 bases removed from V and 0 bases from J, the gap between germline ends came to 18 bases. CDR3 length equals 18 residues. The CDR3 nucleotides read TGTGCCAGTAGTATTAGCCTCAGGGGCTTTTATAGCAATCAGCCCCAGCATTTT. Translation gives CASSISLRGFYSNQPQHF.

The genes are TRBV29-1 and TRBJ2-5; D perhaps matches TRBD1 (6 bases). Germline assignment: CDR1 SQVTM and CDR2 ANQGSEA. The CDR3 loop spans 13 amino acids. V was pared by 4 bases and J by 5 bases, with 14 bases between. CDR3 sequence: CSVGGPLRETQYF. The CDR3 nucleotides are TGCAGCGTTGGGGGGCCTTTAAGGGAGACCCAGTACTTC.

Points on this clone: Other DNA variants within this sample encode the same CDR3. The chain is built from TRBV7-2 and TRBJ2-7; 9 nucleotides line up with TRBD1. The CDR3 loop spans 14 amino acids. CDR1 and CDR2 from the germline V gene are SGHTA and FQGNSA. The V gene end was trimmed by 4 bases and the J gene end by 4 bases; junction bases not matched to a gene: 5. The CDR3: CASSSGTGTYEQYF. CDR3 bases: TGTGCCAGCAGCTCCGGGACAGGGACTTACGAGCAGTACTTC.

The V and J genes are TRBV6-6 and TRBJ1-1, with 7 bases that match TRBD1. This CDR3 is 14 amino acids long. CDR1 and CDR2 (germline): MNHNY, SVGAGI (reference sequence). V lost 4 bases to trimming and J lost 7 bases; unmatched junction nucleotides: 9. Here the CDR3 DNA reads TGTGCCAGCAGTTGGGCTACAGGGGTGAGTGAAGCTTTCTTT. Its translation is CASSWATGVSEAFF.

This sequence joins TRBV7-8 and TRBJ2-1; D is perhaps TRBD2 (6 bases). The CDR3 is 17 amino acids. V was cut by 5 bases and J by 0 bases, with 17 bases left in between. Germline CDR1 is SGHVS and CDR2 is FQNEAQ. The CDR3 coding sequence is TGTGCCAGCAGCATTTCACTCCGGGACTCCTCCTACAATGAGCAGTTCTTC. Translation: CASSISLRDSSYNEQFF.

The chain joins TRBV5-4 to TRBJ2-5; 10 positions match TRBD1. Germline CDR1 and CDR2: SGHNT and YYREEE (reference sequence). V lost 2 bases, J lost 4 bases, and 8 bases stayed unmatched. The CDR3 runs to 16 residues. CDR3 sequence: CASSFRTGGGGETQYF. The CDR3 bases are TGTGCCAGCAGCTTCAGGACAGGGGGAGGGGGAGAGACCCAGTACTTC.

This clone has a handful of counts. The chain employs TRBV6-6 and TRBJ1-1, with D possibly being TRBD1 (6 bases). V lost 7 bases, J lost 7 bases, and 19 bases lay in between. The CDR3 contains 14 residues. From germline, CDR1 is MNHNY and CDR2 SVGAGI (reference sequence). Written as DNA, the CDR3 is TGTGCCAGCACCGAAACAGGGCGTAACCTTGAAGCTTTCTTT. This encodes CASTETGRNLEAFF.

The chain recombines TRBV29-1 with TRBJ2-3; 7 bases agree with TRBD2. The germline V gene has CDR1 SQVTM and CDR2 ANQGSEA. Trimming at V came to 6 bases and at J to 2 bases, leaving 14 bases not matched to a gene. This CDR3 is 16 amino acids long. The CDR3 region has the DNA TGCAGCGTGTGGGACCCCGGGGAGGGGCCCACAGATACGCAGTATTTT. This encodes CSVWDPGEGPTDTQYF.

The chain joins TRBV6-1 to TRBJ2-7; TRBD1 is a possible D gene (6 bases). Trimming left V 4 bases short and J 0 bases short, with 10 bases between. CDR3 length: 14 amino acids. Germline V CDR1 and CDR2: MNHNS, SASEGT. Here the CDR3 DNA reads TGTGCCAGCAGTGGACAGGCGAGCTCCTACGAGCAGTACGTC. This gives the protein CASSGQASSYEQYV.

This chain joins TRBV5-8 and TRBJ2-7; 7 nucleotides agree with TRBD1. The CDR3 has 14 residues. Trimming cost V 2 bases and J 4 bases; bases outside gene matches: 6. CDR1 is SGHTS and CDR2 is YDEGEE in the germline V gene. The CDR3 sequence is CASSFKQGSYEQYF. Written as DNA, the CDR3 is TGTGCCAGCAGCTTCAAACAGGGGTCTTACGAGCAGTACTTC.

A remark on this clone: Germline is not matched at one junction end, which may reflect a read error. The CDR3 coding sequence is TGTGCTAGCAGCCCCTGGAGGAGCGAGGAGACCCAGTACTTC. Its translation is CASSPWRSEETQYF. This chain joins TRBV7-7 and TRBJ2-5; the D gene is possibly TRBD2 (5 bases). CDR3 length equals 14 residues. Germline CDR1 and CDR2: SSHAT and FNYEAQ (reference sequence).

For the CDR3, the DNA is TGTGCCAGCACCCAGAAAGGACCCGGGCTAGCGGAGAACAATGAGCAGTTCTTC. Protein sequence: CASTQKGPGLAENNEQFF. The rearrangement links TRBV7-6 to TRBJ2-1, with TRBD2 matching 7 bases. The ends lost 7 bases at V and 5 bases at J; junction bases unmatched: 20. Germline values: CDR1 SGHVS, CDR2 FNYEAQ. This CDR3 is 18 amino acids long.

The CDR3 sequence: CASSSDGTGYNEQFF. The CDR3 coding sequence is TGTGCCAGCAGTTCGGATGGGACTGGGTACAATGAGCAGTTCTTC. The genes are TRBV27 and TRBJ2-1, with a weak D call TRBD2 (6 bases). V lost 4 bases and J 4 bases, leaving 14 bases between the germline ends. The CDR3 covers 15 residues. CDR1 and CDR2 (germline): MNHEY, SMNVEV (reference sequence).

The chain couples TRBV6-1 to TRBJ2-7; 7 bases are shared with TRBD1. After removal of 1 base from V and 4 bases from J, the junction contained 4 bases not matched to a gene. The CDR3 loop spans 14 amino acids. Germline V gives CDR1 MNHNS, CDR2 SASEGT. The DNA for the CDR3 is TGTGCCAGCAGTGAAGGGGGACAGATGTACGAGCAGTACGTC. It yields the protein CASSEGGQMYEQYV.

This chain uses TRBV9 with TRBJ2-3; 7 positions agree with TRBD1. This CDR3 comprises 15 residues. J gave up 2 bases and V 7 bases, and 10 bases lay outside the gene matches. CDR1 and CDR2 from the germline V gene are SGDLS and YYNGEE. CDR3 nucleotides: TGTGCCAGCTCTTACACAGGGGCTTTCACAGATACGCAGTATTTT. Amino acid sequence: CASSYTGAFTDTQYF. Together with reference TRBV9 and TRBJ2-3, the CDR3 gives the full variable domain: DSGVTQTPKHLITATGQRVTLRCSPRSGDLSVYWYQQSLDQGLQFLIQYYNGEERAKGNILERFSAQQFPDLHSELNLSSLELGDSALYFCASSYTGAFTDTQYFGPGTRLTVL.

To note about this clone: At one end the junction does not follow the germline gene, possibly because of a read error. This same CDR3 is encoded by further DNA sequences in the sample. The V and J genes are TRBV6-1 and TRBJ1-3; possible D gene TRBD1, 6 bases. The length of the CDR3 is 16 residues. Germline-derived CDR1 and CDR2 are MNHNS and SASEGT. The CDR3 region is CASSERTASSGNTIYF. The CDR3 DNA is TGCGCCAGCAGTGAGAGGACAGCCAGCTCTGGAAACACCATATATTTT.

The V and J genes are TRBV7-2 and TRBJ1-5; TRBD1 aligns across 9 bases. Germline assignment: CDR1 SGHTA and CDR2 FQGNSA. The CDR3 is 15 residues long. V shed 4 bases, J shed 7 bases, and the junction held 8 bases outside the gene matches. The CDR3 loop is CASSSGTGTEQPQHF. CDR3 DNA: TGTGCCAGCAGCTCTGGGACAGGGACGGAGCAGCCCCAGCATTTT.

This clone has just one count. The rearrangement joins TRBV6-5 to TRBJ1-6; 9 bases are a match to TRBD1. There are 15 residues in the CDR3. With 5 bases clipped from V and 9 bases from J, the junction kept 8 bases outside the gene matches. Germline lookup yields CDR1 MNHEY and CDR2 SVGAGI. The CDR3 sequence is CASSPGTGRISPLHF. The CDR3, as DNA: TGTGCCAGCAGTCCCGGGACAGGGAGGATTTCACCCCTCCACTTT.

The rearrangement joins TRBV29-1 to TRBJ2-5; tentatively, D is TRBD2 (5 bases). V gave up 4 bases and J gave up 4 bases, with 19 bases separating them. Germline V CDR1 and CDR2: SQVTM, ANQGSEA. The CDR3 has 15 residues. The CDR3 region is CSVVGRGFGRETQYF. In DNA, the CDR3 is TGCAGCGTTGTGGGTAGAGGGTTTGGGAGAGAGACCCAGTACTTC.

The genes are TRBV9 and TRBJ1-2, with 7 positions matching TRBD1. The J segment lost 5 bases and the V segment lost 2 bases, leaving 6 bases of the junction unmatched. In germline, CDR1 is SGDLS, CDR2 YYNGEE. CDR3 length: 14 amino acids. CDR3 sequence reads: CASSVLVQGYGYTF. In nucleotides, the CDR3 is TGTGCCAGCAGCGTCTTAGTACAGGGGTATGGCTACACCTTC.

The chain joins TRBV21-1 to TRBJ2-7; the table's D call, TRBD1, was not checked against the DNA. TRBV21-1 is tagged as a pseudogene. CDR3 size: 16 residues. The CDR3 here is CASSKDTGPSSYEQYF. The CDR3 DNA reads TGTGCCAGCAGCAAAGACACAGGACCTAGCTCCTACGAGCAGTACTTC.

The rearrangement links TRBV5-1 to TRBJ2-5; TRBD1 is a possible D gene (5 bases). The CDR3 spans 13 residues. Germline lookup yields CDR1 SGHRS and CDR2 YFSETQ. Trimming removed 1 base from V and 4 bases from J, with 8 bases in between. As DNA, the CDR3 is TGCGCCAGCAGCTTGAGGGGCAGAGAGACCCAGTACTTC. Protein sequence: CASSLRGRETQYF. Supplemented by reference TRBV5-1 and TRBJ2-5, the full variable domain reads KAGVTQTPRYLIKTRGQQVTLSCSPISGHRSVSWYQQTPGQGLQFLFEYFSETQRNKGNFPGRFSGRQFSNSRSEMNVSTLELGDSALYLCASSLRGRETQYFGPGTRLLVL.

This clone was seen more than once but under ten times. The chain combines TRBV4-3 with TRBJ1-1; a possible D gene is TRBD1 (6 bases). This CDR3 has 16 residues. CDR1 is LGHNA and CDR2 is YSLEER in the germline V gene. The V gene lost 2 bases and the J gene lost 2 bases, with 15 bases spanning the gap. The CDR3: CASSQYSGQINTEAFF. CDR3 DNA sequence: TGCGCCAGCAGCCAATATTCCGGACAGATTAACACTGAAGCTTTCTTT.

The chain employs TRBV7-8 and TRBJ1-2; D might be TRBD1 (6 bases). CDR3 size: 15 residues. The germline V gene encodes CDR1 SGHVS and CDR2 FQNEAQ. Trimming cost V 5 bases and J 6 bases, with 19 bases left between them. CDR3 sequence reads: CASSRPRGEGNGYTF. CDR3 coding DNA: TGTGCCAGCAGCCGACCCAGGGGAGAGGGGAATGGCTACACCTTC.

The CDR3 sequence is CASTLSAGGNTEAFF. The CDR3 DNA reads as TGTGCCAGTACCCTATCGGCGGGGGGTAACACTGAAGCTTTCTTT. This chain connects TRBV19 to TRBJ1-1; tentatively, D is TRBD1 (5 bases). The germline V gene has CDR1 LNHDA and CDR2 SQIVND (reference sequence). This CDR3 contains 15 residues. The V end lost 7 bases, the J end lost 2 bases, and 17 bases lay between the germline ends.